Presented here are 8 T cell receptor beta chains from one specimen sequenced in a study of T-cell reconstitution after alpha-beta-depleted transplantation in children. The authors prepared the TCRbeta library with unique molecular identifiers. One entry per CDR3 protein results from TCRdb running MiXCR on the PCR reads. Of over 200,000 distinct CDR3 sequences in the sample, about 11% were seen once. The source was PBMCs, collected before TCRalphabeta/CD19-depleted stem cell transplant. All receptors come from a child younger than two with acute myeloid leukemia, due to receive a stem cell transplant.

Only a few counts were recorded for this clonotype. The rearrangement uses TRBV7-9 and TRBJ1-4, with TRBD1 as a possible D gene (6 bases). Germline values: CDR1 SEHNR, CDR2 FQNEAQ (reference sequence). V lost 0 bases and J lost 4, with 9 bases in between. This CDR3 spans 15 amino acids. CDR3 in DNA: TGTGCCAGCAGCTTAGCGGGACACGGTAATGAAAAACTGTTTTTT. This gives the protein CASSLAGHGNEKLFF. The whole variable domain, remainder taken from reference TRBV7-9 and TRBJ1-4, is DTGVSQNPRHKITKRGQNVTFRCDPISEHNRLYWYRQTLGQGPEFLTYFQNEAQLEKSRLLSDRFSAERPKGSFSTLEIQRTEQGDSAMYLCASSLAGHGNEKLFFGSGTQLSVL.

This clonotype was found many times. The chain couples TRBV15 to TRBJ2-7; TRBD1 matches 8 bases. CDR1 is LNHNV, CDR2 YYDKDF, per germline (reference sequence). The CDR3 runs 12 residues. V was clipped by 8 bases and J by 7 bases; unmatched bases: 7. DNA of the CDR3: TGTGCCACCGGGCCAGGGGGCGGGGAGCAGTACTTC. The encoded protein is CATGPGGGEQYF.

This clonotype has a count of ten or more. This chain links TRBV12-3 or TRBV12-4 with TRBJ2-7; 7 bases match TRBD1. V shed 0 bases, J shed 5 bases, and the junction held 4 bases outside the gene matches. CDR3 size: 14 residues. The DNA for the CDR3 is TGTGCCAGCAGTTTAGCATTTAGGGGGCACGAGCAGTACTTC. Encoded protein: CASSLAFRGHEQYF.

This clonotype has ten or more counts. The J gene is TRBJ1-1, the V gene TRBV12-3 or TRBV12-4; 10 nucleotides line up with TRBD1. J was trimmed by 5 bases and V by 4 bases; bases with no gene match: 4. The CDR3 extends over 14 amino acids. The CDR3 protein is CASSSRQGATEAFF. In DNA form, the CDR3 reads TGTGCCAGCAGTTCTAGACAGGGGGCTACTGAAGCTTTCTTT.

This clonotype has a handful of counts. The chain joins TRBV11-2 to TRBJ2-5; TRBD2 agrees at 8 bases. The CDR3 totals 15 residues. V shed 2 bases, J shed 4 bases, and the junction held 6 bases outside the gene matches. Germline CDR1 is SGHAT and CDR2 is FQNNGV. CDR3 DNA sequence: TGTGCCAGCAGCTTAATTCCCGGGGGGGGAGAGACCCAGTACTTC. Its translation is CASSLIPGGGETQYF.

The chain has TRBV2 and TRBJ1-6; D call uncertain. The germline V and J ends were trimmed by 11 bases and 9 bases, with 17 bases remaining between them. Germline V gene sequence: CDR1 SNHLY, CDR2 FYNNEI. CDR3 length: 13 residues. Here the CDR3 reads CACGPDMGSPLHF. In DNA form, the CDR3 reads TGTGCCTGTGGACCGGATATGGGTTCACCCCTCCACTTT.

This clonotype was seen many times. The rearrangement uses TRBV28 and TRBJ2-7; 9 bases fit TRBD1. V was pared by 8 bases and J by 4 bases, with 12 bases of the junction left unmatched. The CDR3 is made up of 15 amino acids. The germline gives CDR1 MDHEN, CDR2 SYDVKM. CDR3 region: CASARLHRGLYEQYF. The CDR3, as DNA: TGTGCCAGCGCACGACTCCACAGGGGGCTTTACGAGCAGTACTTC.

This clonotype was found many times. The chain is built from TRBV7-2 and TRBJ1-4; no reliable D call. Trimming shortened V by 5 bases and J by 10 bases, and 20 bases separated the two germline ends. Germline V gene lookup returns CDR1 SGHTA and CDR2 FQGNSA. CDR3 size: 15 residues. The CDR3 region is CASSPTQVHFGKLFF. In nucleotides, the CDR3 is TGTGCCAGCAGCCCCACCCAGGTCCATTTCGGAAAACTGTTTTTT.